The text below deals with one TCR beta chain. It has no known antigen specificity. Base qualities were left out, and no much larger clone turns up one base away. This record belongs to a study of Graves' ophthalmopathy and Graves' hyperthyroidism listed by TCRdb under 2018. A note on the overall study: A patient counted as having stable hyperthyroidism if there was no progression to ophthalmopathy within 18 months of follow-up. To tell Graves' ophthalmopathy apart from Graves' hyperthyroidism, and to predict which patients would progress to ophthalmopathy, the study relied on TCR beta repertoire signatures. In total, some 130 blood samples were TCR-sequenced: some 43 ophthalmopathy, over 70 hyperthyroidism and about 17 hyperthyroidism-to-ophthalmopathy patients. To explore V-J signatures that separate ophthalmopathy from hyperthyroidism, a discovery set of fewer than 110 patients was enrolled, consisting of 43 with ophthalmopathy and about 60 with stable hyperthyroidism. An independent validation cohort comprised 18 hyperthyroidism patients and over 15 patients who later progressed from hyperthyroidism to ophthalmopathy. In roughly six hyperthyroidism patients, T-cell repertoires of thyroid tissue and blood were compared. Following sampling, methimazole starting at 30 mg daily was administered to hyperthyroidism patients, and high-dose intravenous methylprednisolone was administered to ophthalmopathy patients.

For repertoire sequencing, TCR beta CDR3 regions were amplified from RNA transcripts. The first round of RT-PCR was done with HTBI primers and the Qiagen OneStep RT-PCR kit, and was followed by a second round of multiplex PCR, then size selection and purification. The libraries underwent paired-end sequencing with 100 bp reads on an Illumina HiSeq2000. The study's own analysis went as follows. Reads were processed with SOAPnuke, discarding reads with adapters, uncalled bases, mean Phred below 15, or no exact constant-primer or identifier match. High-quality paired reads were merged with COPE v1.2.5. Each unique nucleotide sequence was defined as a clonotype, and clonotypes were aligned to IMGT TRB V, D and J references with MiTCR v1.1. The analysis was limited to V-J combinations with a frequency above 0.0001, which together covered over 99% of the repertoires. A TCR clonal expansion and chaos score per V-J combination was defined as the ratio of F50 clonal expansion to chaos observed in the TCRdist matrix. Features were reduced by Welch's t-statistics and random forest to roughly 14 V-J combinations, which fed a naive Bayes classifier. Thyroid-blood repertoire similarity was quantified with the Morisita-Horn index. TCRdb redid the processing of the public reads, applying fastp at Q25 and MiXCR, and retained in-frame beta chains. Rows with a matching CDR3 protein are joined into one entry that keeps the most common DNA and genes. TCRdb, not the authors, supplied the V and J calls. The table for this sample lists about 590,000 distinct CDR3 sequences; roughly 39% of them were counted only once. The top ten clones comprise about 4.2% of the sample.

CDR1 and CDR2 are drawn from the germline V gene (reference sequence): LNHNV, YYDKDF. From its cysteine to its phenylalanine, the CDR3 spans 14 amino acids. The CDR3 DNA has 42 bases and is translated from base 1. V has 3 bases trimmed and J has 4 bases trimmed; junction bases matching no gene number 5. Patients with hyperthyroidism were aged 18 to 65 years, had been newly diagnosed, and had a disease duration of less than 2 months. Patients were excluded if they had other autoimmune diseases, uncontrolled infections, pregnancy or lactation. Diagnosis was based on clinical symptoms, serum thyroxine, TRAb, thyroid ultrasound and orbital computed tomography. Total RNA was extracted with Trizol reagent and quality-checked on an Agilent 2100 Bioanalyzer. The paper's findings and limits, for the study overall: No statistical method was used to set the sample size in advance, and the investigators knew which group each participant was assigned to. Ophthalmopathy was separated from stable hyperthyroidism by the 13-signature model with roughly 90% sensitivity and 81.08% specificity in cross-validation and with 80%/75% in the test set. In validation, the model predicted ophthalmopathy progression with nearly 71% sensitivity and roughly 72% specificity; 12 predicted patients were CT-confirmed with GO in a median of about 6.1 months. Among expanded thyroid clonotypes with frequency above 0.001, most also showed up in blood, which suggests that blood repertoires may reflect the thyroid immune response.

The V and J segments used are TRBV15 and TRBJ2-7; TRBD1 fits 8 bases in the junction. The sequenced sample consisted of peripheral blood or thyroid tissue (not recorded which). This receptor was obtained from an adult man with Graves' hyperthyroidism. The CDR3: CATSRAGQVYEQYF. The nucleotide sequence is given as TGTGCCACCAGCAGGGCGGGACAGGTATACGAGCAGTACTTC.